One T cell receptor beta chain is described in this entry. The data stem from a study of blood T cell repertoires in COVID-19. Across the study: Specimens from acute and convalescent COVID-19 originated in the United States, Italy and Spain. The cDNA or gDNA used as material had been derived from T cells, B-cell-depleted T cells, or PBMCs.

V lost 5 bases, J lost 1 base, and 12 bases lay in between. Per the germline V gene, CDR1 is SGHRS and CDR2 is YFSETQ. This CDR3 region has 14 residues. In the original analysis: From reference gene primer amplification, estimates of nucleated cell counts were derived. Clones were sequenced by immunoSEQ multiplex PCR, and TCRdb holds only the in-frame ones, with some missing. V and J calls and clone size follow that table, whereas D and trimming were derived from the DNA. The table has some 240,000 clones, around 87% seen once. The receptor's source is a man in his fifties or sixties who had recovered from COVID-19. Sequences were obtained from peripheral blood. The chain carries TRBV5-1 and TRBJ1-2; D may be TRBD1 (6 bases). The CDR3 DNA is TGCGCCAGCAGTCGGGACACTGGTAACTATGGCTACACCTTC. Translating it yields CASSRDTGNYGYTF.